This T cell receptor beta chain was obtained from a study of blood T cells in healthy people across ages. Notes on the study in general: Estimates of total diversity, which came from one million sequenced T cells, were considered to be underestimates.

Germline assignment: CDR1 MNHEY and CDR2 SVGAGI. This CDR3 has 15 residues. The germline V and J ends were trimmed by 11 bases and 0 bases, with 18 bases remaining between them. Donors each provided 8 to 10 milliliters of peripheral blood. Total RNA, at least 6 micrograms per sample, was extracted from PBMCs. In the case of this clonotype: What it binds is unknown.

PCR was performed a second time for roughly 6 to 12 cycles using a sample-barcoded 5' primer and a J-beta primer mix. TCRdb used MiXCR to reprocess the 5' RACE reads, holding one entry per CDR3 protein. Of about 730,000 distinct CDR3 sequences in the sample, around 40% were seen once. The rearrangement uses TRBV6-5 and TRBJ2-3; D remains ambiguous. Material for sequencing was blood. This receptor was taken from a woman aged 60-75 years in good health. The CDR3 bases are TGTGCCGGCTCCGCCAGATACCTTAGCACAGATACGCAGTATTTT. Translating it yields CAGSARYLSTDTQYF.